The 31 T cell receptor beta chains given below trace back to one sample, sequenced in a study of T cell repertoires in cytomegalovirus infection. TCRdb reanalysed the reads using MiXCR and keeps one entry per CDR3 protein. The data hold fewer than 350,000 distinct CDR3 sequences, with more than 8% observed a single time. The sequenced sample consisted of PBMCs. The receptors derive from a human donor in good health (CMV status not recorded). Some clones in this sample may be carry-over from other donors' samples.

The chain uses TRBV7-4 and TRBJ1-5; tentatively, D is TRBD1 (5 bases). The CDR3 is 15 amino acids. V was clipped by 8 bases and J by 2 bases, with 16 bases between them. Germline lookup yields CDR1 SGHVT and CDR2 SQSDAQ. CDR3 region: CASAYEGYGNQPQHF. The CDR3 nucleotides read TGTGCCAGCGCGTATGAGGGGTATGGCAATCAGCCCCAGCATTTT.

The V and J genes are TRBV7-8 and TRBJ1-5; D is unclear. CDR3 length equals 15 residues. V was pared by 5 bases and J by 0 bases, with 11 bases between. Germline V CDR1 and CDR2: SGHVS, FQNEAQ. Written as DNA, the CDR3 is TGTGCCAGCAGCCGGATGACATTTAGCAATCAGCCCCAGCATTTT. It is translated as CASSRMTFSNQPQHF.

Points on this clonotype: It is unclear where the CDR3 begins or ends on the DNA, so no DNA is shown, and the CDR3 is as TCRdb lists it. This chain links TRBV7-2 with TRBJ2-7; TRBD2, the D gene given by the table, was not confirmed from the DNA. The CDR3 is 15 amino acids in total, end residues counted. CDR1 is SGHTA and CDR2 is FQGNSA in the germline V gene. The CDR3 loop is CASSLEWASGAKRYF.

The V call is TRBV6-6, the J call TRBJ1-6; TRBD1 matches 12 bases. The germline V gene encodes CDR1 MNHNY and CDR2 SVGAGI (reference sequence). There are 17 residues in the CDR3. Germline trimming cut 4 bases from V and 6 bases from J; bases unmatched to any gene: 7. The CDR3 here is CASSSGTGGFINSPLHF. For the CDR3, the DNA is TGTGCCAGCAGTTCCGGGACAGGGGGCTTTATTAATTCACCCCTCCACTTT.

The genes are TRBV4-2 and TRBJ1-5; D gene ambiguous. CDR1 LGHNA and CDR2 YNFKEQ come from the germline V gene. Deletions cut 2 bases from V and 6 bases from J, with 8 bases between. The CDR3 totals 13 residues. The CDR3 DNA reads as TGTGCCAGCAGCCAAACCTCCGGTCAGCCCCAGCATTTT. It specifies CASSQTSGQPQHF.

This clonotype was seen many times. The chain joins TRBV24-1 to TRBJ2-5, with a tentative D call TRBD1 (6 bases). Germline CDR1 reads KGHDR; CDR2 reads SFDVKD. V lost 1 base, J lost 5 bases, and 16 bases lay in between. The CDR3 is made up of 16 amino acids. CDR3 sequence reads: CATSDFGRGVSETQYF. CDR3 coding DNA: TGTGCCACCAGTGATTTTGGCAGGGGCGTTTCGGAGACCCAGTACTTC.

The CDR3 region is CASSWATGELFF. In DNA form, the CDR3 reads TGTGCCAGCAGTTGGGCCACCGGGGAGCTGTTTTTT. V is TRBV12-3 or TRBV12-4 and J is TRBJ2-2; D not certain. Trimming stripped 4 bases from V and 4 bases from J, with 4 bases between. This CDR3 spans 12 amino acids.

The table lists this clonotype with a few counts. The chain is built from TRBV19 and TRBJ2-5; a weak D match, TRBD1 (5 bases). The V end lost 3 bases, the J end lost 4 bases, and 9 bases lay between the germline ends. The germline V gene encodes CDR1 LNHDA and CDR2 SQIVND (reference sequence). The CDR3 is made up of 13 amino acids. The CDR3 loop reads CASSITGRETQYF. The CDR3 DNA reads as TGTGCCAGTAGTATTACAGGCAGAGAGACCCAGTACTTC.

In its sample, this clonotype was seen a few times. CDR3 bases: TGTGCCAGCAGTTTCCCGAGGGGGTCCGCCTACGAGCAGTACTTC. This sequence encodes CASSFPRGSAYEQYF. This chain links TRBV6-2 or TRBV6-3 with TRBJ2-7; possibly TRBD1 for D (6 bases). From germline, CDR1 is MNHEY and CDR2 SVGEGT. The CDR3 runs 15 residues. Trimming stripped 4 bases from V and 2 bases from J, with 15 bases between.

This clonotype was found a few times. The CDR3 protein is CASSPGLAGGHPYEQYF. CDR3 coding DNA: TGTGCCAGCAGCCCGGGACTAGCGGGGGGCCATCCCTACGAGCAGTACTTC. This rearrangement joins TRBV7-6 to TRBJ2-7; 15 bases are shared with TRBD2. Germline V gene sequence: CDR1 SGHVS, CDR2 FNYEAQ. The junction had 7 bases not matched to a gene; V was cut back by 5 bases and J by 2 bases. The CDR3 spans 17 residues.

The table lists this clonotype with many counts. The rearrangement uses TRBV5-1 and TRBJ2-1; D is perhaps TRBD2 (5 bases). Germline V CDR1 and CDR2: SGHRS, YFSETQ. V was clipped by 7 bases and J by 7 bases, with 21 bases between them. The CDR3 has 15 residues. This CDR3 is CASRKADFNRNEQFF. For the CDR3, the DNA is TGCGCCAGCCGGAAAGCGGACTTCAATAGGAATGAGCAGTTCTTC. The variable domain in full, with the rest retrieved from reference TRBV5-1 and TRBJ2-1, is KAGVTQTPRYLIKTRGQQVTLSCSPISGHRSVSWYQQTPGQGLQFLFEYFSETQRNKGNFPGRFSGRQFSNSRSEMNVSTLELGDSALYLCASRKADFNRNEQFFGPGTRLTVL.

This clonotype was observed a handful of times. The J gene is TRBJ2-1, the V gene TRBV7-3, with 8 bases aligning to TRBD1. The CDR3 sequence is 15 residues long. Germline V gene data show CDR1 as SGHTA and CDR2 as FQGTGA. The J segment lost 6 bases and the V segment lost 4 bases, leaving 8 bases of the junction unmatched. CDR3 loop: CASSSQGARGNEQFF. The CDR3 nucleotides are TGTGCCAGCAGCTCCCAGGGGGCGAGAGGCAATGAGCAGTTCTTC.

The table lists this clonotype with many counts. Here the CDR3 DNA reads TGTGCCAGCAGCTTGGGTAACATAAACCAAGAGACCCAGTACTTC. Its protein is CASSLGNINQETQYF. The gene calls are TRBV7-9 and TRBJ2-5; D gene unclear. The V gene's germline CDR1 is SEHNR and CDR2 FQNEAQ (reference sequence). V lost 3 bases, J lost 0 bases, and 11 bases lay in between. The CDR3 runs 15 residues. The entire variable domain, with the rest obtained from reference TRBV7-9 and TRBJ2-5, is as follows: DTGVSQNPRHKITKRGQNVTFRCDPISEHNRLYWYRQTLGQGPEFLTYFQNEAQLEKSRLLSDRFSAERPKGSFSTLEIQRTEQGDSAMYLCASSLGNINQETQYFGPGTRLLVL.

This clonotype was recorded at least ten times. The chain has TRBV27 and TRBJ1-4; D is ambiguous. Trimming took off 0 bases at V and 0 bases at J, with 8 bases between the two ends. The CDR3 is made up of 16 amino acids. Germline V gene lookup returns CDR1 MNHEY and CDR2 SMNVEV (reference sequence). Here the CDR3 reads CASSLSPAATNEKLFF. The CDR3 DNA is TGTGCCAGCAGTTTATCTCCCGCTGCAACTAATGAAAAACTGTTTTTT.

This clonotype was found many times. The rearrangement uses TRBV10-3 and TRBJ1-4, with D possibly matching TRBD1 (5 bases). V lost 8 bases and J lost 2, with 9 bases in between. The germline gives CDR1 ENHRY, CDR2 SYGVKD. The CDR3 has 13 amino acids. This CDR3 reads CAIGTATNEKLFF. The CDR3 region has the DNA TGTGCCATCGGGACGGCCACTAATGAAAAACTGTTTTTT.

The CDR3 loop is CASSPDRGTSDNEQYF. The CDR3 DNA follows: TGTGCCAGCAGCCCCGACAGGGGGACTAGCGATAACGAGCAGTACTTC. The rearrangement uses TRBV11-2 and TRBJ2-7; D might be TRBD2 (10 bases). Trimming pared 5 bases from V and 5 bases from J, leaving 22 bases between. The length of the CDR3 is 16 residues. Germline CDR1 is SGHAT and CDR2 is FQNNGV.

Ten or more counts support this clonotype. The J gene is TRBJ1-2, the V gene TRBV12-3 or TRBV12-4, with 12 bases aligning to TRBD1. V trimming: 6 bases; J trimming: 4 bases; junction bases outside the gene matches: 9. This CDR3 is 16 amino acids long. CDR3 in DNA: TGTGCCAGCAGCCCCGGGACAGGGGGCTTGCGCTATGGCTACACCTTC. Translating it yields CASSPGTGGLRYGYTF.

This clonotype was counted many times. The genes are TRBV7-2 and TRBJ2-3; perhaps TRBD2 as D (6 bases). V lost 6 bases to trimming and J lost 4 bases, with 8 bases between them. This CDR3 spans 12 amino acids. Germline loops: CDR1 SGHTA, CDR2 FQGNSA. The CDR3 region has the DNA TGTGCCAGCAGTCCGGGGGCAGATACGCAGTATTTT. Translation gives CASSPGADTQYF.

The chain combines TRBV28 with TRBJ2-7; 11 bases align to TRBD2. The ends lost 6 bases at V and 4 bases at J; junction bases unmatched: 11. Germline values: CDR1 MDHEN, CDR2 SYDVKM. CDR3 length equals 16 residues. The CDR3 coding sequence is TGTGCCAGCAGGCCCGGGGCTAGCGGGAGGAATTACGAGCAGTACTTC. Its translation is CASRPGASGRNYEQYF.

This clonotype was counted a few times. The rearrangement uses TRBV18 and TRBJ2-7, with D uncertain. This CDR3 is 15 amino acids long. Germline V gene lookup returns CDR1 KGHSH and CDR2 LQKENI. V lost 3 bases, J lost 2 bases, and 14 bases lay in between. The CDR3 loop reads CASSPRRTGTYEQYF. CDR3 DNA sequence: TGTGCCAGCTCACCGAGGAGAACGGGCACCTACGAGCAGTACTTC. The full variable domain, in which reference TRBV18 and TRBJ2-7 provide the parts outside the CDR3, is NAGVMQNPRHLVRRRGQEARLRCSPMKGHSHVYWYRQLPEEGLKFMVYLQKENIIDESGMPKERFSAEFPKEGPSILRIQQVVRGDSAAYFCASSPRRTGTYEQYFGPGTRLTVT.

This clonotype occurred many times. V and J are TRBV14 and TRBJ2-2, with D possibly being TRBD1 or TRBD2 (5 bases each). The CDR3 loop spans 15 amino acids. Trimming pared 4 bases from V and 5 bases from J, leaving 14 bases between. CDR1 and CDR2 from the germline V gene are SGHDN and FVKESK. The CDR3 sequence is CASSRYRDGTGELFF. The DNA for the CDR3 is TGTGCCAGCAGCCGATACCGGGACGGGACCGGGGAGCTGTTTTTT. The full variable domain, its missing parts supplied by reference TRBV14 and TRBJ2-2, is EAGVTQFPSHSVIEKGQTVTLRCDPISGHDNLYWYRRVMGKEIKFLLHFVKESKQDESGMPNNRFLAERTGGTYSTLKVQPAELEDSGVYFCASSRYRDGTGELFFGEGSRLTVL.

On this clonotype: A read error may explain this, as a much larger clone is one base away. This chain connects TRBV12-3 or TRBV12-4 to TRBJ2-1; TRBD1 agrees at 9 bases. This CDR3 is 14 amino acids long. The CDR3 reads CANSLGQGPHEQFF. The CDR3 DNA reads TGTGCCAACAGTCTGGGACAGGGACCACATGAGCAGTTCTTC.

This clonotype came up a few times. V usage is TRBV6-2 or TRBV6-3 and J usage is TRBJ2-1, with TRBD1 as a possible D gene (8 bases). The CDR3 is 13 residues long. V lost 10 bases, J lost 16 bases, and 26 bases lay in between. Per the germline V gene, CDR1 is MNHEY and CDR2 is SVGEGT. The CDR3 DNA reads as TGTGCCATCAAACGTCCCACAGGGGGGGACGGTTTCTTC. Its protein product is CAIKRPTGGDGFF.

Worth noting for this clonotype: Being one base from a much bigger clone, this may be a read error. The rearrangement joins TRBV6-6 to TRBJ1-5; TRBD1 might be the D (5 bases). Trimming left V 6 bases short and J 1 base short, with 13 bases between. Germline CDR1 reads MNHNY; CDR2 reads SVGAGI (reference sequence). This CDR3 contains 15 residues. The CDR3 here is CASSLRAGSNQPQHF. The CDR3 DNA is TGTGCCAGCAGCCTCAGGGCGGGAAGCAATCAGCCCCAGCATTTT.

This clonotype has only a few counts. The chain employs TRBV7-2 and TRBJ2-2; no definite D call. Germline V gene sequence: CDR1 SGHTA, CDR2 FQGNSA. This CDR3 is 16 amino acids long. With 2 bases removed from V and 4 bases from J, the gap between germline ends came to 14 bases. The DNA of the CDR3 is TGTGCCAGCAGCTTACCTGAGCTTTCGGGCACCGGGGAGCTGTTTTTT. Encoded protein: CASSLPELSGTGELFF. The full variable domain, its missing parts supplied by reference TRBV7-2 and TRBJ2-2, is GAGVSQSPSNKVTEKGKDVELRCDPISGHTALYWYRQSLGQGLEFLIYFQGNSAPDKSGLPSDRFSAERTGGSVSTLTIQRTQQEDSAVYLCASSLPELSGTGELFFGEGSRLTVL.

This clonotype was observed many times. The J gene is TRBJ1-2, the V gene TRBV20-1, with a possible D match to TRBD1 (6 bases). V was pared by 0 bases and J by 7 bases, with 18 bases between. The CDR3 has 15 amino acids. The germline gives CDR1 DFQATT, CDR2 SNEGSKA (reference sequence). The CDR3 loop reads CSARDWDTPTSGYTF. The CDR3 DNA sequence: TGCAGTGCTAGAGATTGGGACACCCCTACGAGTGGCTACACCTTC.

The V call is TRBV27, the J call TRBJ2-7; no reliable D call. This CDR3 has 13 amino acids. Germline V lookup: CDR1 MNHEY, CDR2 SMNVEV (reference sequence). Trimming took 3 bases from V and 2 from J, leaving 8 bases between them. In DNA form, the CDR3 reads TGTGCCAGCAGTTTGTATAGGGCCTACGAGCAGTACTTC. It yields the protein CASSLYRAYEQYF.

V usage is TRBV2 and J usage is TRBJ2-7, with unresolved D. V was trimmed by 2 bases and J by 2 bases, leaving 4 bases between them. The CDR3 has 12 residues. CDR1 and CDR2 from the germline V gene are SNHLY and FYNNEI. CDR3 region: CASSESPYEQYF. The DNA of the CDR3 is TGTGCCAGCAGTGAAAGTCCCTACGAGCAGTACTTC.

This clonotype was observed a few times. The V and J genes are TRBV12-5 and TRBJ1-1; the D is unclear. Germline CDR1 is LGHNT and CDR2 is FRNRAP. The length of the CDR3 is 14 residues. Deletions cut 1 base from V and 1 base from J, with 7 bases between. CDR3 protein: CASGLGLPNTEAFF. For the CDR3, the DNA is TGTGCTAGTGGTTTGGGACTCCCGAACACTGAAGCTTTCTTT.

The chain employs TRBV19 and TRBJ2-1; D tentatively reads TRBD1 or TRBD2 (6 bases each). Germline lookup yields CDR1 LNHDA and CDR2 SQIVND (reference sequence). The CDR3 runs 15 residues. Deletions cut 7 bases from V and 3 bases from J, with 16 bases between. CDR3 DNA: TGTGCCAGTACTGACGGGGGCCCTAACTACAATGAGCAGTTCTTC. Translating it yields CASTDGGPNYNEQFF. The complete variable domain, with remaining parts taken from reference TRBV19 and TRBJ2-1, reads DGGITQSPKYLFRKEGQNVTLSCEQNLNHDAMYWYRQDPGQGLRLIYYSQIVNDFQKGDIAEGYSVSREKKESFPLTVTSAQKNPTAFYLCASTDGGPNYNEQFFGPGTRLTVL.

This clonotype was detected ten times or more. The rearrangement uses TRBV5-4 and TRBJ1-1, with D hard to call. This CDR3 comprises 12 residues. Germline values: CDR1 SGHNT, CDR2 YYREEE (reference sequence). V lost 9 bases and J 1 base, leaving 10 bases between the germline ends. The CDR3 here is CATHVQNTEAFF. The CDR3 coding sequence is TGTGCCACCCACGTCCAGAACACTGAAGCTTTCTTT. Full variable domain (rest looked up from reference TRBV5-4 and TRBJ1-1): ETGVTQSPTHLIKTRGQQVTLRCSSQSGHNTVSWYQQALGQGPQFIFQYYREEENGRGNFPPRFSGLQFPNYSSELNVNALELDDSALYLCATHVQNTEAFFGQGTRLTVV.